The present entry profiles one T cell receptor (beta chain) with its context. Its target is not known. CDR3 size: 14 residues. With V trimmed by 6 bases and J by 1 base, 3 bases remained unmatched. Germline V gene data show CDR1 as MNHNS and CDR2 as SASEGT. CD45RO-negative, CCR7-selected cells formed the naive CD8 fraction, which excluded terminally differentiated effector memory CD45RA+ cells. The data originate from a study of shared clonotypes between healthy human individuals. About the study: There were three CD4 naive, three CD4 memory, two CD8 naive and one CD8 memory plates per donor.

Overall study findings and caveats: It was only blood that was sampled, and tissue repertoires likely differ.

Using immunoSEQ multiplex PCR, the repertoire was profiled, and TCRdb retains in-frame clones only, with some absent. The sample records some 1,900,000 clones, roughly 94% being singletons. This chain joins TRBV6-1 and TRBJ2-7; 10 nucleotides align to TRBD1. This clonotype originated in a man aged 18 to 30 in good health. The source material was naive CD8+ T cells sorted from blood. This CDR3 is CASREDRGSYEQYF. The CDR3 DNA reads TGTGCCAGCAGGGAGGACAGGGGGTCCTACGAGCAGTACTTC.